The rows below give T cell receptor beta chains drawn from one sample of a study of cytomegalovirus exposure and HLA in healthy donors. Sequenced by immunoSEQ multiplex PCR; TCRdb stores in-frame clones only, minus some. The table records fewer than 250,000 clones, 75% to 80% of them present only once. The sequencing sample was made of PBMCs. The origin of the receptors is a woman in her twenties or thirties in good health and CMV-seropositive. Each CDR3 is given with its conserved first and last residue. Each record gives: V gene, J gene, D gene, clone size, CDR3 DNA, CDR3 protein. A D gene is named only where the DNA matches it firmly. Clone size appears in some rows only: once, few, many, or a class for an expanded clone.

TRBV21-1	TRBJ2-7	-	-	TGTGCCAGCAGCGGAATAGCGGGAATCTCCTACGAGCAGTACTTC	CASSGIAGISYEQYF
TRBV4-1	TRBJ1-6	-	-	TGCGCCAGCCGCCCCTTTTTGGACAGTCGAAGAGATTCGTCCCTCCACTTT	CASRPFLDSRRDSSLHF
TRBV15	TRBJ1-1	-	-	TGTGCCACCAGCACAGGACAGTCGAACACTGAAGCTTTCTTT	CATSTGQSNTEAFF
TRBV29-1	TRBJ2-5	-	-	TGCAGCGTTGAACATCGGGACATAGAGTACTTC	CSVEHRDIEYF
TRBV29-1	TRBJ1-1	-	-	TGCAGCGTTGACGAACAAACAGGTACTGAAGCTTTCTTT	CSVDEQTGTEAFF
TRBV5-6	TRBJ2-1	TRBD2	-	TGTGCCAGCAGCTTGGCCAGACTAGCGGGAGTATTCAATGAGCAGTTCTTC	CASSLARLAGVFNEQFF
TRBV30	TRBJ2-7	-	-	TGTGCCTGGACCCCAACTGGGCGCGAGCAGTACTTC	CAWTPTGREQYF
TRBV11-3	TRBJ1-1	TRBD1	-	TGTGCCAGCAGCCTCACAGGGGATCCCACTGAAGCTTTCTTT	CASSLTGDPTEAFF
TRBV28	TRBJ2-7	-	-	TGTGCCAGCAGTTTTGCTGGGCAGTCCTACGAGCAGTACTTC	CASSFAGQSYEQYF
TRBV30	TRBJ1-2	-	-	TGTGCCTGGAGTGTACATGGGGGCGCGGAGGGCTACACCTTC	CAWSVHGGAEGYTF
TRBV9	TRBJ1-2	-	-	TGTGCCAGCAGTGACGCACGGACAATCAGGAGCTACACCTTC	CASSDARTIRSYTF
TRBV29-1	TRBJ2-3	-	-	TGCAGCGTTAACTCGGACAGCAGCACAGATACGCAGTATTTT	CSVNSDSSTDTQYF
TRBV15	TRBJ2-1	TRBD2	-	TGTGCCACCAGCCGGTATAGCGGGAGGTCCTACAATGAGCAGTTCTTC	CATSRYSGRSYNEQFF
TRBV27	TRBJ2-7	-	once	TGTCCCCACTTGACAGTTACTCCCTACGAGCAGTACTTC	CPHLTVTPYEQYF
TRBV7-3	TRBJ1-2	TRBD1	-	TGTGCCAGCAGCTCCCGGGACAGGGGTGGCTACACCTTC	CASSSRDRGGYTF
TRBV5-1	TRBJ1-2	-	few	TGCGCCAGCAGCTTCACAGGCGGCTACACCTTC	CASSFTGGYTF
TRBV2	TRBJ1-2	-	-	TGTGCCAGCAGCGAGCAGGGCGGTAGTGGCTACACCTTC	CASSEQGGSGYTF
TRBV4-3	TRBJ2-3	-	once	TGCGCCAGCAGCCATATCAGCACAGATACGCAGTATTTT	CASSHISTDTQYF
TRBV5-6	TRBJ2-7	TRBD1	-	TGTGCCAGCAGCTTGTGGGCCCCCAGGACAGGGGTAGGAAAGCAGTACTTC	CASSLWAPRTGVGKQYF
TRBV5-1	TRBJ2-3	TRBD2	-	TGCGCCAGCAGCTTAATGGCGGGGGACGGGTCTACAGATACGCAGTATTTT	CASSLMAGDGSTDTQYF
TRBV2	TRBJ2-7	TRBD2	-	TGTGCCAGCCGCGGACTATCCGGGGGGAGCGAGCAGTACTTC	CASRGLSGGSEQYF
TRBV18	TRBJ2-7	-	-	TGTGCCAGCTCACCGGAGATATTGACCTTCTCCTACGAGCAGTACTTC	CASSPEILTFSYEQYF
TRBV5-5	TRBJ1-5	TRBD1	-	TGTGCCAGCAGTCCCGGGACAGGGGACAGGAGGGATCAGCCCCAGCATTTT	CASSPGTGDRRDQPQHF
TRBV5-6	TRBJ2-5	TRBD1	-	TGTGCCAGCAGCTTGGACGTGACAGGGGGGGAAGAGACCCAGTACTTC	CASSLDVTGGEETQYF
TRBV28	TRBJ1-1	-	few	TGTGCCACCCACATAACAGTAAACACTGAAGCTTTCTTT	CATHITVNTEAFF
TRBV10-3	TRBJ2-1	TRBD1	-	TGTGCCATCAGTGAAGCCGCGACAGGGGGCGGCTGGGGGCAGTTCTTC	CAISEAATGGGWGQFF
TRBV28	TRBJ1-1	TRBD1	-	TGTGCCAGCAGATCCACAGGGGGAGGGAACACTGAAGCTTTCTTT	CASRSTGGGNTEAFF
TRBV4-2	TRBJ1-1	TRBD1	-	TGTGCCAGCAGCCCCTCGTCAGGGGGAACCACTGAAGCTTTCTTT	CASSPSSGGTTEAFF
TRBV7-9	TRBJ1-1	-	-	TGTGCCAGCAGCTTAGGATGGAGCAGGGTGGCCGAAGCTTTCTTT	CASSLGWSRVAEAFF
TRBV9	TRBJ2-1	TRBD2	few	TGTGCCAGCAGCGTATCTAGCGGGGATTACAATGAGCAGTTCTTC	CASSVSSGDYNEQFF
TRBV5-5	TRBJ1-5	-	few	TGTGCCAGCAGCTTGGAAGGGCAGGAGGATCAGCCCCAGCATTTT	CASSLEGQEDQPQHF
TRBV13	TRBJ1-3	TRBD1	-	TGTGCCAGCAGCCCGAAGGTGGACAGGCGGTCGAACACCATATATTTT	CASSPKVDRRSNTIYF
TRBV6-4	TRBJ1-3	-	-	TGTGCCAGCAGACACAGACTTGGCGGGTCTGGAAACACCATATATTTT	CASRHRLGGSGNTIYF
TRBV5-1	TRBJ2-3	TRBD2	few	TGCGCCAGCTCTACCGGGCTAGCGGGGGCACCTAGCACAGATACGCAGTATTTT	CASSTGLAGAPSTDTQYF
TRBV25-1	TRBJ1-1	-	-	TGTGCCAGCAAGGACAGAGCATCCACTGAAGCTTTCTTT	CASKDRASTEAFF
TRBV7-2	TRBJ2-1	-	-	TGTGCCAGCAGCTCCACAGGGGGAGGGGGCAATGAGCAGTTCTTC	CASSSTGGGGNEQFF
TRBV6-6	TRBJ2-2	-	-	TGTGCCAGCAGCCTACAGGGTAGAGACGGGGAGCTGTTTTTT	CASSLQGRDGELFF
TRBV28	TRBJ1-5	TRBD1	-	TGTGCCAGCAGTACAGGGGGAGGTAGCAATCAGCCCCAGCATTTT	CASSTGGGSNQPQHF
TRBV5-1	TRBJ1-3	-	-	TGCGCCAGCAGCCCATCCAGGGGCCACTCTGGAAACACCATATATTTT	CASSPSRGHSGNTIYF
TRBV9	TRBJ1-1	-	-	TGTGCCAGCAGCGTAGCTAGTCAGGGGCGCGGCACTGAAGCTTTCTTT	CASSVASQGRGTEAFF
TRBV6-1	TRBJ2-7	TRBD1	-	TGTGCCAGCATCTTGACAGGGGGCGGCTACGAGCAGTACTTC	CASILTGGGYEQYF
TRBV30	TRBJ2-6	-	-	TGTGCCTGGATGGGCAGGGGAGCCGGGGCCAACGTCCTGACTTTC	CAWMGRGAGANVLTF
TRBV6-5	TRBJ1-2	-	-	TGTGCCAGCAGTTACCAGGGTAATACAGGCTACACCTTC	CASSYQGNTGYTF
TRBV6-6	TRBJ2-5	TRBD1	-	TGTGCCAGCAGTCGCGGGACAGGACAAGAGACCCAGTACTTC	CASSRGTGQETQYF
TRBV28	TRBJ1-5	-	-	TGTGCCAGCAGTCCATCGGACCTAGGACGGGACAATCAGCCCCAGCATTTT	CASSPSDLGRDNQPQHF